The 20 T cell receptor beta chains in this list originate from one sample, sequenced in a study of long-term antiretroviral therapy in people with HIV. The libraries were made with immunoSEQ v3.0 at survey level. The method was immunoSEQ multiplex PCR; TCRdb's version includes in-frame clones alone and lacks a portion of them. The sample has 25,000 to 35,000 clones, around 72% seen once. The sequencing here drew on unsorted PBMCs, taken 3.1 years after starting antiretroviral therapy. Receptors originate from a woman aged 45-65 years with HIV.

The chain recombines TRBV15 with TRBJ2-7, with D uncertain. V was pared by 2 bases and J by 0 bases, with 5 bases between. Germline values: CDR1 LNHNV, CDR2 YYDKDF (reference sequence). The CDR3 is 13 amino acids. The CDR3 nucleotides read TGTGCCACCAGCAGACAGCTCTCCTACGAGCAGTACTTC. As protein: CATSRQLSYEQYF. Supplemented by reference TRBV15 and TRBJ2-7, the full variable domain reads DAMVIQNPRYQVTQFGKPVTLSCSQTLNHNVMYWYQQKSSQAPKLLFHYYDKDFNNEADTPDNFQSRRPNTSFCFLDIRSPGLGDTAMYLCATSRQLSYEQYFGPGTRLTVT.

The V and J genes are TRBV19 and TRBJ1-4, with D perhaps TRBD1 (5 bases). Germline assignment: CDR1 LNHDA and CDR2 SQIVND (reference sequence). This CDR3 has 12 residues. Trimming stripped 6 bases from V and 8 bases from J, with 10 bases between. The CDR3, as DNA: TGTGCCAGTAGCATCAGGGAAGAAAAACTGTTTTTT. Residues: CASSIREEKLFF.

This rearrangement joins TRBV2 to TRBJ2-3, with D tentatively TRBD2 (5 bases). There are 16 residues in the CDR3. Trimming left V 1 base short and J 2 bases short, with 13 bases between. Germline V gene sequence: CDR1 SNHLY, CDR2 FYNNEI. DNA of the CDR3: TGTGCCAGCAGTGAAGTAGGCAGCCGGGACACAGATACGCAGTATTTT. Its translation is CASSEVGSRDTDTQYF.

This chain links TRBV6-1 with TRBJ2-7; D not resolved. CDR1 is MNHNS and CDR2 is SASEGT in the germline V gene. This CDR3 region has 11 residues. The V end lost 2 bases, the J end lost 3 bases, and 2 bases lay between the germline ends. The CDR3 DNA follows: TGTGCCAGCAGTGAAAACTACGAGCAGTACGTC. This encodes CASSENYEQYV.

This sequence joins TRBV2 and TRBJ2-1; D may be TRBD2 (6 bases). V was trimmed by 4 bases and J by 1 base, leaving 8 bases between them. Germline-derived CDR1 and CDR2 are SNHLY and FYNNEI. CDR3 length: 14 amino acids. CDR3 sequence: CASSGGVSYNEQFF. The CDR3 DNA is TGTGCCAGCAGTGGGGGGGTTTCCTACAATGAGCAGTTCTTC.

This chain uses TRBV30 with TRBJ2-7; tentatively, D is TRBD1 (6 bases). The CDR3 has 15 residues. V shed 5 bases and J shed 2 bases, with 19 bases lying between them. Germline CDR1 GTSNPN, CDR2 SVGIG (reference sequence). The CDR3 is CAWDWDNSVTYEQYF. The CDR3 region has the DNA TGTGCCTGGGATTGGGACAACTCGGTGACCTACGAGCAGTACTTC.

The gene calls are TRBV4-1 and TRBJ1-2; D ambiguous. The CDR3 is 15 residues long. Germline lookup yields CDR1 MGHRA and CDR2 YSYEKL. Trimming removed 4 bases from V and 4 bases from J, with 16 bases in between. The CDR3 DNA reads TGCGCCAGCAGCCTTCCAACCGACTCCTCCTATGGCTACACCTTC. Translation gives CASSLPTDSSYGYTF.

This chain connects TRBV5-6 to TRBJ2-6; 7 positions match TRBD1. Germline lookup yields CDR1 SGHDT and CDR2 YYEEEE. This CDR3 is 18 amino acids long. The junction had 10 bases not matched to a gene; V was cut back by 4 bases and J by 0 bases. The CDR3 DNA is TGTGCCAGCAGCGCAGGGGGTCCCTGGGGCTCTGGGGCCAACGTCCTGACTTTC. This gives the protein CASSAGGPWGSGANVLTF.

CDR3 in amino acids: CASSYSETQYF. CDR3 DNA: TGTGCCAGCAGTTACTCGGAGACCCAGTACTTC. This sequence joins TRBV6-5 and TRBJ2-5, with D uncertain. CDR1 is MNHEY, CDR2 SVGAGI, per germline. Trimming left V 0 bases short and J 5 bases short, with 1 base between. This CDR3 comprises 11 residues.

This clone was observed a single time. CDR3 in amino acids: CASSQGPHTGELFF. CDR3 nucleotide sequence: TGCGCCAGCAGCCAAGGCCCTCACACCGGGGAGCTGTTTTTT. The chain uses TRBV4-1 and TRBJ2-2; no definite D call. Germline CDR1 reads MGHRA; CDR2 reads YSYEKL. CDR3 length equals 14 residues. Trimming took 1 base from V and 3 from J, leaving 6 bases between them.

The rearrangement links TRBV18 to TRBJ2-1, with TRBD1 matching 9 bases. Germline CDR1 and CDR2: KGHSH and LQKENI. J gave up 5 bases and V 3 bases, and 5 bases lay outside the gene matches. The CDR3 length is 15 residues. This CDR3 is CASSPPGQGHNEQFF. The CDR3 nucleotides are TGTGCCAGCTCACCGCCGGGACAGGGTCACAATGAGCAGTTCTTC.

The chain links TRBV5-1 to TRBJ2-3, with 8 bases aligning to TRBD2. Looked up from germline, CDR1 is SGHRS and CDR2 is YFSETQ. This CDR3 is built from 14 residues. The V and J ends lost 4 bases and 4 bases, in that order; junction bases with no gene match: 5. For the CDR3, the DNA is TGCGCCAGCAGCCTCGGACTAGCCTCAGATACGCAGTATTTT. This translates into CASSLGLASDTQYF. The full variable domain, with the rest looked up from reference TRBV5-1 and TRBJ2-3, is KAGVTQTPRYLIKTRGQQVTLSCSPISGHRSVSWYQQTPGQGLQFLFEYFSETQRNKGNFPGRFSGRQFSNSRSEMNVSTLELGDSALYLCASSLGLASDTQYFGPGTRLTVL.

The CDR3 DNA follows: TGTGCCAGCTCCTTGGGACAGGCGTTCTATAATTCACCCCTCCACTTT. Translation gives CASSLGQAFYNSPLHF. This rearrangement joins TRBV18 to TRBJ1-6; 8 bases agree with TRBD1. J lost 3 bases, V lost 6 bases, and 7 bases had no gene match. CDR1 and CDR2 (germline): KGHSH, LQKENI. There are 16 residues in the CDR3.

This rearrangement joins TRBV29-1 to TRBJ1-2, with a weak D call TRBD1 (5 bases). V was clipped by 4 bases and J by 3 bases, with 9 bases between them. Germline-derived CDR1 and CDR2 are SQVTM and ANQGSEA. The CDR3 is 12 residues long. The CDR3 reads CSVGGWDYGYTF. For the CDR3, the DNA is TGCAGCGTTGGGGGGTGGGACTATGGCTACACCTTC.

For the CDR3, the DNA is TGCGCCAGCAGCTATCGACTAACTAGCACAGATACGCAGTATTTT. This translates into CASSYRLTSTDTQYF. The chain employs TRBV4-1 and TRBJ2-3, with D perhaps matching TRBD2 (5 bases). With 5 bases removed from V and 0 bases from J, the gap between germline ends came to 12 bases. The CDR3 runs 15 residues. Looked up from germline, CDR1 is MGHRA and CDR2 is YSYEKL.

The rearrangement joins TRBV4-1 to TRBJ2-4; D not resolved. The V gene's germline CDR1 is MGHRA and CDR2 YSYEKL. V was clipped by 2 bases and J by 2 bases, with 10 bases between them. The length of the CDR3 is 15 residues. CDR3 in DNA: TGCGCCAGCAGCCAAAACGCGGTTACCAAAAACATTCAGTACTTC. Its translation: CASSQNAVTKNIQYF.

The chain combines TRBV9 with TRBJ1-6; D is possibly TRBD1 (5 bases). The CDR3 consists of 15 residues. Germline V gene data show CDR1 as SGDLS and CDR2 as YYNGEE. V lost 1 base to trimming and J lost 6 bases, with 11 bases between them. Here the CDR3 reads CASSVSGTLNSPLHF. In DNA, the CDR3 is TGTGCCAGCAGCGTATCCGGGACGCTTAATTCACCCCTCCACTTT. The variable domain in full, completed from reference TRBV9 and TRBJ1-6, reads DSGVTQTPKHLITATGQRVTLRCSPRSGDLSVYWYQQSLDQGLQFLIQYYNGEERAKGNILERFSAQQFPDLHSELNLSSLELGDSALYFCASSVSGTLNSPLHFGNGTRLTVT.

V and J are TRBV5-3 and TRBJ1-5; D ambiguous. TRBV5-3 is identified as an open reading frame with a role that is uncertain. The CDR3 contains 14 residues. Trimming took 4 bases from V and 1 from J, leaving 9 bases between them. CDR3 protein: CARSPGRSNQPQHF. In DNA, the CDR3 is TGTGCCAGAAGCCCCGGACGGAGCAATCAGCCCCAGCATTTT.

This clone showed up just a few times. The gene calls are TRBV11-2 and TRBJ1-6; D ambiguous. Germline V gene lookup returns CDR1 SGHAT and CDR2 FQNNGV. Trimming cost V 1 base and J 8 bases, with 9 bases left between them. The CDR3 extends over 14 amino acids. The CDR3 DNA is TGTGCCAGCAGCTTAGTGGGGATGGATTCACCCCTCCACTTT. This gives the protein CASSLVGMDSPLHF.

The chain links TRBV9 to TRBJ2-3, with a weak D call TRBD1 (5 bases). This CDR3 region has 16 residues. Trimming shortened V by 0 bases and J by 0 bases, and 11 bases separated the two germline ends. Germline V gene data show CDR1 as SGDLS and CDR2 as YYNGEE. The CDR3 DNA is TGTGCCAGCAGCGTAGATGCAGGGTGGAGCACAGATACGCAGTATTTT. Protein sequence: CASSVDAGWSTDTQYF.